Listed below are T cell receptor beta chains from one sample, sequenced in a study of OX40 agonist ivuxolimab in advanced cancers. TCRdb's table, derived via immunoSEQ multiplex PCR, lists solely in-frame clones and lacks some. The table records tens of thousands of clones, roughly nine tenths of them present only once. This sample comprised CD4+ or CD8+ T cells sorted from blood, obtained in a trial of the OX40 agonist ivuxolimab. These receptors originate from an adult with an advanced solid tumor such as melanoma, head and neck, liver or kidney cancer. CDR3s include the opening cysteine and the closing phenylalanine or tryptophan. The order of the fields is D gene, V gene, clone size, J gene, CDR3 protein, CDR3 DNA. A D gene is named only where the DNA matches it firmly. Size is omitted from some rows. Given values are once, few, many or a class for expanded clones.

TRBD2	TRBV5-5	.	TRBJ2-7	CASRSGTSGYEQYF	TGTGCCAGCAGATCCGGGACTAGCGGGTACGAGCAGTACTTC
TRBD2	TRBV7-6	.	TRBJ2-1	CASSLGLVYNEQFF	TGTGCCAGCAGCTTGGGACTAGTCTACAATGAGCAGTTCTTC
.	TRBV6-5	.	TRBJ1-5	CASSATGNQPQHF	TGTGCCAGCAGTGCTACAGGGAATCAGCCCCAGCATTTT
TRBD2	TRBV5-1	.	TRBJ2-3	CASSLVASGSAQYF	TGCGCCAGCAGCTTGGTTGCTAGCGGGAGTGCGCAGTATTTT
TRBD1	TRBV6-1	.	TRBJ2-7	CASSEATGRIEQYF	TGTGCCAGCAGTGAAGCGACAGGGCGAATCGAGCAGTACTTC
.	TRBV28	.	TRBJ2-5	CASKTQGGGSETQYF	TGTGCCAGCAAAACCCAGGGGGGGGGCTCTGAGACCCAGTACTTC
TRBD1	TRBV27	.	TRBJ2-1	CASSLEFRGHEQFF	TGTGCCAGCAGTTTAGAGTTCAGGGGGCATGAGCAGTTCTTC
.	TRBV6-5	.	TRBJ2-2	CASRDWADTGELFF	TGTGCCAGCAGGGACTGGGCGGACACCGGGGAGCTGTTTTTT
.	TRBV28	.	TRBJ2-6	CASSNQMNSGANVLTF	TGTGCCAGCAGTAATCAGATGAACTCTGGGGCCAACGTCCTGACTTTC
.	TRBV9	.	TRBJ1-1	CASSTLMNTEAFF	TGTGCCAGCAGCACCCTTATGAACACTGAAGCTTTCTTT
TRBD2	TRBV10-2	.	TRBJ2-7	CASSDFFSGESAEQYF	TGCGCCAGCAGCGACTTTTTTAGCGGGGAGTCCGCCGAGCAGTACTTC
.	TRBV7-2	.	TRBJ2-7	CASSSYLLAYEQYF	TGTGCCAGCAGCTCCTACCTGTTAGCCTACGAGCAGTACTTC
.	TRBV28	.	TRBJ1-4	CASSLGGMANEKLFF	TGTGCCAGCAGTTTAGGGGGGATGGCTAATGAAAAACTGTTTTTT
.	TRBV18	.	TRBJ1-6	CASSRSPGADNSPLHF	TGTGCCAGCTCACGCTCGCCAGGGGCAGATAATTCACCCCTCCACTTT
.	TRBV6-5	.	TRBJ2-5	CASSYKPGGGETQYF	TGTGCCAGCAGTTACAAGCCCGGGGGAGGAGAGACCCAGTACTTC
.	TRBV11-3	.	TRBJ2-4	CASSYAPEVKNIQYF	TGTGCCAGCAGCTACGCCCCGGAGGTCAAAAACATTCAGTACTTC
.	TRBV20-1	.	TRBJ2-7	CSAARDGQYF	TGCAGTGCTGCTCGGGATGGGCAGTACTTC
.	TRBV11-2	few	TRBJ2-1	CASSFPARNEQFF	TGTGCCAGCAGCTTTCCCGCCCGGAATGAGCAGTTCTTC
.	TRBV4-2	.	TRBJ2-3	CASSQVGGEGTDTQYF	TGTGCCAGCAGCCAAGTCGGGGGAGAAGGCACAGATACGCAGTATTTT
.	TRBV19	.	TRBJ2-7	CASSIPGPYEQYF	TGTGCCAGTAGTATCCCAGGTCCCTACGAGCAGTACTTC
.	TRBV5-6	once	TRBJ1-1	CASSLGRTMNTEAFF	TGTGCCAGCAGCTTGGGACGTACCATGAACACTGAAGCTTTCTTT
TRBD2	TRBV30	.	TRBJ2-3	CAWSARGGRADTQYF	TGTGCCTGGAGTGCACGCGGGGGGCGCGCAGATACGCAGTATTTT
.	TRBV6-1	once	TRBJ1-2	CASTGENYGYTF	TGTGCCAGCACAGGCGAGAACTATGGCTACACCTTC
.	TRBV5-1	.	TRBJ2-1	CASSFLALSYNEQFF	TGCGCCAGCAGCTTTTTAGCGCTCTCCTACAATGAGCAGTTCTTC
.	TRBV7-9	few	TRBJ1-5	CASSRDNQPQHF	TGTGCCAGCAGCCGAGACAATCAGCCCCAGCATTTT
.	TRBV6-1	once	TRBJ2-3	CASSLRAGTDTQYF	TGTGCCAGCTCCCTTCGGGCAGGCACAGATACGCAGTATTTT
.	TRBV18	.	TRBJ2-7	CASSPFSSPNYEQYF	TGTGCCAGCTCACCATTCTCTAGCCCGAACTACGAGCAGTACTTC
TRBD1	TRBV19	.	TRBJ1-2	CASSVDRGIGGYTF	TGTGCCAGTAGTGTCGACAGGGGGATCGGAGGCTACACCTTC
.	TRBV15	.	TRBJ2-7	CATSRTRTGTYEQYF	TGTGCCACCAGCAGAACCCGGACGGGGACCTACGAGCAGTACTTC
.	TRBV6-5	.	TRBJ2-7	CASSYYSQSSYEQYF	TGTGCCAGCAGTTATTACAGCCAGAGCTCCTACGAGCAGTACTTC
.	TRBV5-1	.	TRBJ2-5	CASTAGAHPPETQYF	TGCGCCAGCACTGCAGGGGCCCACCCCCCAGAGACCCAGTACTTC
.	TRBV5-1	.	TRBJ2-5	CASSLAGTGGETQYF	TGCGCCAGCAGCTTGGCTGGTACGGGGGGCGAGACCCAGTACTTC
.	TRBV4-1	.	TRBJ2-7	CASGRGTGSSYEQYF	TGCGCCAGCGGCCGCGGTACGGGTAGCTCCTACGAGCAGTACTTC
.	TRBV9	.	TRBJ2-1	CASSVAKGEGVRDNEQFF	TGTGCCAGCAGCGTAGCTAAGGGGGAGGGGGTCAGGGACAATGAGCAGTTCTTC
.	TRBV5-1	.	TRBJ2-7	CASSLAATALEQYF	TGCGCCAGCAGCTTGGCCGCGACCGCCTTAGAGCAGTACTTC
.	TRBV2	.	TRBJ2-7	CASGFRPVYEQYF	TGTGCCAGCGGTTTCAGGCCCGTTTACGAGCAGTACTTC
.	TRBV9	.	TRBJ2-7	CASSVGPTGSYEQYF	TGTGCCAGCAGCGTGGGGCCCACGGGGTCTTACGAGCAGTACTTC
.	TRBV5-1	.	TRBJ2-3	CASSLPGQDTQYF	TGCGCCAGCAGCTTACCAGGGCAAGATACGCAGTATTTT